The clone carrying this T cell receptor (beta chain) was detected many times. Antigen unknown. Breast cancer patients provided tissue from their axillary draining lymph nodes. Germline loops: CDR1 LGHDT, CDR2 YNNKEL (reference sequence). Trimming shortened V by 0 bases and J by 13 bases, and 12 bases separated the two germline ends. This CDR3 is 12 amino acids long. This sample was taken from a study of breast tumors, draining lymph nodes, adjacent tissues. General study points: Tumors had less TCR diversity than lymph nodes, more than nontumor tissue. That most tumor T cells come from lymph nodes remained unproven. Compared with basal-like, luminal-like tumors shared significantly more repertoire with nontumor tissue.

TCRdb re-called the multiplex PCR reads with MiXCR, one entry per CDR3 protein. The sample lists 200,000 to 250,000 distinct CDR3 sequences, about 30% occurring once. This sequence originates from a female donor with breast cancer. Some clones in this sample may be carry-over from other donors' samples. The sequenced material came from axillary lymph node tissue. The chain links TRBV3-1 to TRBJ2-5; D gene unclear. Here the CDR3 DNA reads TGTGCCAGCAGCCAAGACCTAAACCTCCCGTACTTC. This codes for CASSQDLNLPYF.